A single sample is the source of the 21 T cell receptor beta chains below, sequenced in a study of a mutant IDH1 vaccine in newly diagnosed glioma (dated by TCRdb to the early 2020s). No antigen is known for these receptors. The intended sense of this specimen's time point label: week 5, during vaccination. Each vaccine dose, consisting of 300 ug of a 20-mer mutant IDH1 peptide in Montanide, was administered subcutaneously with topical imiquimod. Library preparation was by the immunoSEQ multiplex PCR assay. This is the immuneACCESS table as TCRdb keeps it, with only in-frame sequences that have V and J called. A part of the clones is gone; compared with another copy, unresolved V genes explain less than half, and the rest is unexplained. This sample is represented by 70,000 to 90,000 clones; 91% of them were singletons. Of the sample, roughly 0.6% falls within the top ten clones. Sample: PBMCs, taken from a glioma patient whose treatment included an IDH1 peptide vaccine. These receptors all stem from a woman aged 50 to 60 with glioma.

V gene TRBV10-2 combines with J gene TRBJ2-2; the D is unclear. There are 16 residues in the CDR3. Trimming left V 6 bases short and J 2 bases short, with 16 bases between. CDR1 is WSHSY and CDR2 is SAAADI in the germline V gene. The CDR3 DNA reads TGCGCCAGCAGGCGGTCTTTGTTGACAAACACCGGGGAGCTGTTTTTT. Translated: CASRRSLLTNTGELFF.

This rearrangement joins TRBV5-1 to TRBJ2-1, with no clear D. Trimming cost V 0 bases and J 0 bases, with 4 bases left between them. Germline CDR1 reads SGHRS; CDR2 reads YFSETQ. This CDR3 has 14 amino acids. CDR3 DNA: TGCGCCAGCAGCTTGGGTAGCTCCTACAATGAGCAGTTCTTC. This translates into CASSLGSSYNEQFF.

This chain joins TRBV9 and TRBJ2-2, with no clear D. The CDR3 is made up of 13 amino acids. Germline V lookup: CDR1 SGDLS, CDR2 YYNGEE. Trimming removed 0 bases at V and 4 bases at J, with 4 bases between. The CDR3 reads CASSVEATGELFF. The CDR3 coding sequence is TGTGCCAGCAGCGTAGAGGCCACCGGGGAGCTGTTTTTT.

This chain connects TRBV2 to TRBJ1-4; D gene unclear. With 7 bases removed from V and 8 bases from J, the gap between germline ends came to 20 bases. Per the germline V gene, CDR1 is SNHLY and CDR2 is FYNNEI. This CDR3 region has 15 residues. For the CDR3, the DNA is TGTGCCAGCACTCCCAGGAGAAGGCTGGAAGAAAAACTGTTTTTT. Amino acid sequence: CASTPRRRLEEKLFF.

V usage is TRBV18 and J usage is TRBJ1-4; D is possibly TRBD1 (6 bases). V was trimmed by 1 base and J by 5 bases, leaving 14 bases between them. Per the germline V gene, CDR1 is KGHSH and CDR2 is LQKENI. CDR3 length: 16 amino acids. In DNA, the CDR3 is TGTGCCAGCTCACCACTTAAGGACAGCCTAAATGAAAAACTGTTTTTT. Translated, it gives CASSPLKDSLNEKLFF.

This clone has just one count. V gene TRBV7-3 combines with J gene TRBJ2-2; D is unclear. Germline CDR1 reads SGHTA; CDR2 reads FQGTGA. The ends were cut back, 5 bases at V and 2 bases at J, with 9 bases in the middle. The CDR3 length is 14 residues. CDR3 amino acids: CASSLSFNTGELFF. The CDR3 DNA reads as TGTGCCAGCAGCCTCTCTTTTAACACCGGGGAGCTGTTTTTT.

J is TRBJ1-3 and V is TRBV19; the match to TRBD1 covers 7 bases. CDR1 is LNHDA, CDR2 SQIVND, per germline (reference sequence). The V and J ends lost 5 bases and 2 bases, in that order; junction bases with no gene match: 6. The CDR3 runs 15 residues. The CDR3 spells CASSALTGTGNTIYF. The CDR3 DNA reads as TGTGCCAGTAGTGCGCTGACAGGGACTGGAAACACCATATATTTT.

A single count supports this clone. This chain uses TRBV5-1 with TRBJ1-6; D gene uncertain. This CDR3 is 14 amino acids long. Germline V gene lookup returns CDR1 SGHRS and CDR2 YFSETQ. V lost 4 bases, J lost 7 bases, and 12 bases lay in between. CDR3 sequence: CASSPEFRNSPLHF. The CDR3 DNA sequence: TGCGCCAGCAGCCCAGAGTTTAGGAATTCACCCCTCCACTTT.

The gene calls are TRBV6-6 and TRBJ1-2; D gene unclear. V lost 5 bases to trimming and J lost 4 bases, with 14 bases between them. This CDR3 is 14 amino acids long. The V gene's germline CDR1 is MNHNY and CDR2 SVGAGI (reference sequence). CDR3 coding DNA: TGTGCCAGCAGTCCCCCGGGTGGGTCCTATGGCTACACCTTC. Its translation is CASSPPGGSYGYTF.

The chain recombines TRBV6-1 with TRBJ2-5, with 8 bases lining up with TRBD1. This CDR3 spans 14 amino acids. Germline lookup yields CDR1 MNHNS and CDR2 SASEGT. V was clipped by 3 bases and J by 6 bases; unmatched bases: 6. CDR3 sequence: CASSETDRGQTQYF. The CDR3 bases are TGTGCCAGCAGTGAGACAGACAGGGGCCAGACCCAGTACTTC.

The chain employs TRBV29-1 and TRBJ2-7; TRBD1 agrees at 8 bases. The CDR3 has 13 residues. Trimming removed 6 bases from V and 1 base from J; junction bases left unmatched: 5. In germline, CDR1 is SQVTM, CDR2 ANQGSEA. CDR3 protein: CSVTDRASYEQYF. Here the CDR3 DNA reads TGCAGCGTCACGGACAGGGCATCCTACGAGCAGTACTTC.

There are a few counts of this clone. The V and J genes are TRBV7-2 and TRBJ2-7; TRBD2 aligns across 10 bases. Germline V CDR1 and CDR2: SGHTA, FQGNSA. CDR3 length: 15 residues. V lost 6 bases to trimming and J lost 1 base; unmatched junction nucleotides: 6. As DNA, the CDR3 is TGTGCCAGCAGAACAACTAGCGGGGTTTCCTACGAGCAGTACTTC. Protein product: CASRTTSGVSYEQYF.

V is TRBV27 and J is TRBJ1-4; 9 bases agree with TRBD1. Trimming removed 7 bases from V and 8 bases from J; junction bases left unmatched: 5. From germline, CDR1 is MNHEY and CDR2 SMNVEV (reference sequence). This CDR3 region has 13 residues. CDR3 DNA sequence: TGTGCCAGCAAGGGACAGGGTAGCGAAAAACTGTTTTTT. Protein: CASKGQGSEKLFF. The whole variable domain, remainder taken from reference TRBV27 and TRBJ1-4, is EAQVTQNPRYLITVTGKKLTVTCSQNMNHEYMSWYRQDPGLGLRQIYYSMNVEVTDKGDVPEGYKVSRKEKRNFPLILESPSPNQTSLYFCASKGQGSEKLFFGSGTQLSVL.

The V gene is TRBV19, the J gene TRBJ1-6, with unresolved D. Trimming cost V 7 bases and J 6 bases, with 13 bases left between them. Germline V gives CDR1 LNHDA, CDR2 SQIVND (reference sequence). CDR3 length equals 14 residues. The CDR3 bases are TGTGCCAGTACCAGGCGGCCGTTTAATTCACCCCTCCACTTT. Translated, it gives CASTRRPFNSPLHF.

This clone was observed once. The chain links TRBV4-1 to TRBJ2-5; D is possibly TRBD2 (6 bases). The CDR3 has 17 residues. Per germline, CDR1 MGHRA and CDR2 YSYEKL. With 1 base removed from V and 3 bases from J, the gap between germline ends came to 18 bases. CDR3 sequence reads: CASSQVTRTPLKETQYF. CDR3 sequence (DNA): TGCGCCAGCAGCCAAGTGACTAGGACCCCGCTTAAAGAGACCCAGTACTTC.

J is TRBJ1-4 and V is TRBV20-1; D is undetermined. This CDR3 contains 10 residues. The V and J ends lost 6 bases and 8 bases respectively, with 7 bases between them. Germline V gene sequence: CDR1 DFQATT, CDR2 SNEGSKA (reference sequence). CDR3 loop: CSAGPEKLFF. Here the CDR3 DNA reads TGCAGTGCCGGCCCCGAAAAACTGTTTTTT.

This clone was seen a single time. The J gene is TRBJ2-5, the V gene TRBV29-1, with D possibly being TRBD1 (6 bases). The CDR3 extends over 12 amino acids. Trimming removed 7 bases from V and 3 bases from J, with 12 bases in between. Looked up from germline, CDR1 is SQVTM and CDR2 is ANQGSEA. CDR3 in amino acids: CSGTVVKETQYF. The CDR3 nucleotides read TGCAGCGGGACAGTGGTGAAAGAGACCCAGTACTTC.

V is TRBV13 and J is TRBJ2-7; TRBD1 matches at 10 bases. The germline V gene encodes CDR1 PRHDT and CDR2 FYEKMQ (reference sequence). The trim removed 4 bases at V and 4 bases at J, leaving 13 bases unmatched. The CDR3 is 17 amino acids. As DNA, the CDR3 is TGTGCCAGCAGCTCCCGGGACAGGGGACCCTCGAAGTACGAGCAGTACTTC. The encoded protein is CASSSRDRGPSKYEQYF. The full variable domain, rest sourced from reference TRBV13 and TRBJ2-7, is AAGVIQSPRHLIKEKRETATLKCYPIPRHDTVYWYQQGPGQDPQFLISFYEKMQSDKGSIPDRFSAQQFSDYHSELNMSSLELGDSALYFCASSSRDRGPSKYEQYFGPGTRLTVT.

The rearrangement joins TRBV5-6 to TRBJ2-1; possible D gene TRBD1, 5 bases. The CDR3 runs 13 residues. The V end was cut by 6 bases, the J end by 3 bases, with 10 bases between. Germline CDR1 is SGHDT and CDR2 is YYEEEE. This CDR3 is CASTFQGYNEQFF. CDR3 DNA sequence: TGTGCCAGCACCTTCCAGGGCTACAATGAGCAGTTCTTC.

This chain links TRBV28 with TRBJ2-3; D is possibly TRBD2 (6 bases). Trimming shortened V by 3 bases and J by 0 bases, and 16 bases separated the two germline ends. Germline-derived CDR1 and CDR2 are MDHEN and SYDVKM. This CDR3 contains 17 residues. Written as DNA, the CDR3 is TGTGCCAGCAGTTTTAGGGCATCCGGGACTAGCACAGATACGCAGTATTTT. It encodes CASSFRASGTSTDTQYF.

The V gene is TRBV27, the J gene TRBJ2-7, with a weak D call TRBD2 (6 bases). The germline CDR1 and CDR2 sequences are MNHEY and SMNVEV (reference sequence). Trimming shortened V by 6 bases and J by 4 bases, and 16 bases separated the two germline ends. The length of the CDR3 is 14 residues. The CDR3 nucleotides are TGTGCCAGCAGCATCGGGGGAAGTGGATACGAGCAGTACTTC. Its protein product is CASSIGGSGYEQYF.